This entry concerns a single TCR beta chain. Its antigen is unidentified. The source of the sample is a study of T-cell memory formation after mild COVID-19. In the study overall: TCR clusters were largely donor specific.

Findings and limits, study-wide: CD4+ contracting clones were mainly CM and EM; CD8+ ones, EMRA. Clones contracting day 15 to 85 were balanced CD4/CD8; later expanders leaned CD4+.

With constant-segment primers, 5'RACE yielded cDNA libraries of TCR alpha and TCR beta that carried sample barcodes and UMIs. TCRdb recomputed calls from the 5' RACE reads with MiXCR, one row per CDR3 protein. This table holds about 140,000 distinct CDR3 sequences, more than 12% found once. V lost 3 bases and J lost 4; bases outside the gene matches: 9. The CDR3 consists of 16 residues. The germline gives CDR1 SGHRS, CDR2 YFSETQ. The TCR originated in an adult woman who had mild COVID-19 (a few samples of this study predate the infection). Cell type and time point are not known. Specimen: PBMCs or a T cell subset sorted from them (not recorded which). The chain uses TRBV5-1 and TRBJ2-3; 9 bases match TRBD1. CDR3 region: CASSSEGTGKADTQYF. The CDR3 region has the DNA TGCGCCAGCAGCTCGGAAGGGACAGGGAAGGCAGATACGCAGTATTTT. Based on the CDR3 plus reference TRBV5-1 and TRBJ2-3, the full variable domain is KAGVTQTPRYLIKTRGQQVTLSCSPISGHRSVSWYQQTPGQGLQFLFEYFSETQRNKGNFPGRFSGRQFSNSRSEMNVSTLELGDSALYLCASSSEGTGKADTQYFGPGTRLTVL.